This is a list of T cell receptor beta chains from one sample in a study of post-analysis software for immune sequencing data. Each CDR3 protein is one row after TCRdb ran MiXCR on the PCR reads. This sample has 380,000 or so distinct CDR3 sequences, with about a third found just once. The sequenced material came from blood. The receptors here all came from a girl aged 10 to 17 with multiple sclerosis. The CDR3 runs from the conserved cysteine through the conserved F or W. The D gene is left open where the match is weak.

J: TRBJ2-3
V: TRBV7-2
D: NA
CDR3: CASSSPSSVGTDTQYF

J: TRBJ1-2
V: TRBV20-1
D: NA
CDR3: CSASIGARGYTF

J: TRBJ1-2
V: TRBV9
D: NA
CDR3: CASSAYRPGYTF

J: TRBJ1-2
V: TRBV29-1
D: NA
CDR3: CSSTALGGYTF

J: TRBJ2-7
V: TRBV20-1
D: NA
CDR3: CSAKWSSEQYF

J: TRBJ1-1
V: TRBV5-4
D: TRBD1
CDR3: CASSIRTGEDTEAFF

J: TRBJ2-3
V: TRBV7-2
D: TRBD2
CDR3: CASSSGGARVQDTQYF

J: TRBJ2-2
V: TRBV15
D: NA
CDR3: CATSRALGGGELFF

J: TRBJ2-2
V: TRBV7-9
D: TRBD1
CDR3: CASSSGQWNTGELFF

J: NA
V: TRBV28
D: NA
CDR3: CASSLLGLGSYEQYF

J: TRBJ2-1
V: TRBV5-6
D: TRBD2
CDR3: CASSLPLAGGTYNEQFF

J: TRBJ2-3
V: TRBV4-1
D: TRBD1
CDR3: CASSQDWGQGPFTQYF

J: TRBJ2-7
V: TRBV20-1
D: NA
CDR3: CSARQQITGDEQYF

J: TRBJ2-3
V: TRBV10-3
D: TRBD1
CDR3: CAITTKRGRSTSTDTQYF

J: TRBJ2-6
V: TRBV20-1
D: TRBD1
CDR3: CSARDRGPGANVLTF

J: TRBJ2-1
V: TRBV29-1
D: NA
CDR3: CSVLRYNEQFF

J: TRBJ2-3
V: TRBV7-2
D: NA
CDR3: CASSSYLRTDTQYF

J: TRBJ2-7
V: TRBV20-1
D: NA
CDR3: CSAPSPQGYEQYF

J: TRBJ1-2
V: TRBV7-9
D: NA
CDR3: CASSLTEQDLTYGYTF

J: TRBJ2-5
V: TRBV12-3/TRBV12-4
D: TRBD2
CDR3: CASSPYKLAGAAQETQYF

J: TRBJ1-1
V: TRBV10-2
D: TRBD1
CDR3: CASSDNRGPGTEAFF

J: TRBJ2-7
V: TRBV10-3
D: TRBD1
CDR3: CAISESTGRYYEQYF

J: TRBJ2-1
V: TRBV29-1
D: NA
CDR3: CSVELPRGANEQFF

J: TRBJ2-1
V: TRBV5-1
D: NA
CDR3: CASSPEGGGSYNEQFF

J: TRBJ2-7
V: TRBV12-3/TRBV12-4
D: NA
CDR3: CASSPGTVSYEQYF

J: TRBJ1-6
V: TRBV20-1
D: NA
CDR3: CSASPGMDSPLHF

J: TRBJ2-1
V: TRBV12-3/TRBV12-4
D: NA
CDR3: CASSSRPTENEQFF

J: TRBJ2-3
V: TRBV7-7
D: NA
CDR3: CASSSLGGDTQYF

J: TRBJ1-5
V: TRBV10-3
D: NA
CDR3: CAISESNLGQPQHF

J: TRBJ2-7
V: TRBV20-1
D: TRBD2
CDR3: CSVGARGVSGEQYF

J: TRBJ1-1
V: TRBV20-1
D: NA
CDR3: CSALNPGADSAFF

J: TRBJ1-1
V: TRBV7-9
D: NA
CDR3: CASSRDQGMAFF

J: TRBJ2-5
V: TRBV3-1
D: NA
CDR3: CASRLRGQAQETQYF

J: TRBJ1-1
V: TRBV7-9
D: NA
CDR3: CASSSRGHWNTEAFF

J: TRBJ2-3
V: TRBV3-1
D: TRBD2
CDR3: CASETSKADTQYF

J: TRBJ1-2
V: TRBV19
D: NA
CDR3: CASRTGRFYGYTF

J: TRBJ2-1
V: TRBV4-3
D: NA
CDR3: CASSQEKGTAFSYNEQFF

J: TRBJ1-4
V: TRBV7-2
D: NA
CDR3: CASSFMGAEGEKLFF

J: TRBJ2-7
V: TRBV7-9
D: NA
CDR3: CASSFVGVYEQYF

J: TRBJ1-6
V: TRBV25-1
D: NA
CDR3: CASSEPQGSYNSPLHF

J: TRBJ2-3
V: TRBV12-3/TRBV12-4
D: NA
CDR3: CASTLAGGYTDTQYF

J: TRBJ2-1
V: TRBV7-7
D: NA
CDR3: CASSPNVATGRTSIGQFF

J: TRBJ2-7
V: TRBV5-4
D: TRBD1
CDR3: CASSLQGASFYEQYF

J: TRBJ2-1
V: TRBV20-1
D: NA
CDR3: CSARVLRNEQFF

J: TRBJ1-1
V: TRBV14
D: TRBD1
CDR3: CASSQGHRGGFTEAFF

J: TRBJ2-1
V: TRBV7-6
D: NA
CDR3: CASSLVGGLPNEQFF

J: TRBJ1-2
V: TRBV7-8
D: TRBD1
CDR3: CASSLSHRGRRFNYGYTF

J: TRBJ1-5
V: TRBV2
D: NA
CDR3: CATRGPAGSNQPQHF

J: TRBJ2-1
V: TRBV28
D: TRBD1
CDR3: CASSSPGQGSNEQFF

J: TRBJ1-6
V: TRBV28
D: NA
CDR3: CASSLEGIPSISPLHF

J: TRBJ1-1
V: TRBV7-9
D: TRBD1
CDR3: CASNPTGGTEAFF

J: TRBJ2-3
V: TRBV20-1
D: TRBD2
CDR3: CSAGSSGGTDTQYF

J: TRBJ2-7
V: TRBV2
D: TRBD1
CDR3: CASSPDRAPYEQYF

J: TRBJ2-5
V: TRBV24-1
D: NA
CDR3: CASMGDQETQYF

J: TRBJ1-1
V: TRBV12-3/TRBV12-4
D: NA
CDR3: CASSPAGIRNTEAFF

J: TRBJ2-1
V: TRBV19
D: NA
CDR3: CASSIQGPLTYNEQFF

J: TRBJ2-1
V: TRBV7-8
D: NA
CDR3: CVSSHPGGEPRGLEQFF

J: TRBJ2-7
V: TRBV9
D: NA
CDR3: CASSTRTVEYEQYF

J: TRBJ2-1
V: TRBV12-3/TRBV12-4
D: TRBD2
CDR3: CASSQVSGGSNNEQFF

J: TRBJ1-1
V: TRBV3-1
D: NA
CDR3: CASSQDWGEGDTEAFF